The entry that follows covers one TCR beta chain sequence. V was clipped by 3 bases and J by 6 bases; unmatched bases: 6. CDR1 is KGHDR and CDR2 is SFDVKD in the germline V gene. This CDR3 region has 14 residues. Assignment of participants to cohorts was predicated upon participant-reported clinical history. Cohort 3 recovered donors had two negative PCRs, clearance, or symptom resolution. This sample was taken from a study of blood T cell repertoires in COVID-19. Study summary: The United States, Italy and Spain provided the acute and convalescent COVID-19 samples.

Here immunoSEQ multiplex PCR was the method, and the copy in TCRdb shows in-frame clones only, minus some. The sample has about 300,000 clones; 86% are singletons. The receptor was derived from a woman under 30 who had recovered from COVID-19. Sample: PBMCs or T cells enriched from blood (not recorded which). This rearrangement joins TRBV24-1 to TRBJ1-2, with 7 bases fitting TRBD1. In DNA form, the CDR3 reads TGTGCCACCAGTGATACCGACAGGGCGGATGGCTACACCTTC. It specifies CATSDTDRADGYTF.